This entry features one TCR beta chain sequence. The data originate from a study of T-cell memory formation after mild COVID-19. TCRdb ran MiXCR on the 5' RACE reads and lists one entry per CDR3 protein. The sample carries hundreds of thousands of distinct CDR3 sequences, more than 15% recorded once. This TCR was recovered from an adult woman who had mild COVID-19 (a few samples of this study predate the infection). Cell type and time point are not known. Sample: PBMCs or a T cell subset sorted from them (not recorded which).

In nucleotides, the CDR3 is TGCAGTGCTATAGTACTTGGGACTAAGGTGGAGACCCAGTACTTC. This sequence encodes CSAIVLGTKVETQYF. V is TRBV20-1 and J is TRBJ2-5, with 7 bases matching TRBD2. This CDR3 has 15 amino acids. The V and J ends lost 4 bases and 5 bases, in that order; junction bases with no gene match: 13. CDR1 DFQATT and CDR2 SNEGSKA come from the germline V gene (reference sequence).